This entry describes one T cell receptor (beta chain). Amplified TCR beta CDR3 regions came from RNA transcripts. The HTBI primer set served for first-round RT-PCR of the TCR CDR3. TCRdb ran MiXCR on the multiplex PCR reads and lists one entry per CDR3 protein. In the table there are about 840,000 distinct CDR3 sequences, 35% to 40% of which are singletons. These data belong to a study of T cells in Graves' hyperthyroidism and ophthalmopathy. Absence of ophthalmopathy progression within 18 months defined stable Graves' hyperthyroidism. The CDR3 is made up of 13 amino acids. The V gene lost 8 bases and the J gene lost 4 bases, with 17 bases spanning the gap. Germline loops: CDR1 SQVTM, CDR2 ANQGSEA.

This clonotype was obtained from a man between 18 and 35 years old with Graves' hyperthyroidism. This chain joins TRBV29-1 and TRBJ2-5; D may be TRBD2 (7 bases). The sequenced material came from blood. In DNA form, the CDR3 reads TGCAGCTTCTTTGGGGGAGGGGGAGAGACCCAGTACTTC. Translated, it gives CSFFGGGGETQYF.